The rows below give T cell receptor beta chains drawn from one sample of a study of beta chain features in type 1 diabetes. Measured with immunoSEQ multiplex PCR; TCRdb has only the in-frame clones, and not every one. The profile covers about 900,000 clones, with about a sixth appearing a single time and 0.023% taken by the ten largest. The specimen sequenced was naive CD4+ T cells from blood. Every receptor here comes from a woman between 18 and 30 years old in good health. Each CDR3 is given with its conserved first and last residue. D genes are given only for firm matches.

CASSLTGGSGNTIYF | . | TRBJ1-3 | TRBV4-2
CASSLDGTGELFF | . | TRBJ2-2 | TRBV7-9
CASSLGVFQGNEQFF | . | TRBJ2-1 | TRBV7-2
CASGLGGLAVNNEQFF | TRBD2 | TRBJ2-1 | TRBV12-5
CASSRTMANTGELFF | . | TRBJ2-2 | TRBV4-3
CASSLHYRGPPDTEAFF | TRBD1 | TRBJ1-1 | TRBV27
CASSLRSARDLLF | . | TRBJ2-1 | TRBV14
CASSPPGGNTGELFF | . | TRBJ2-2 | TRBV7-9
CASSLGTGAKNEQFF | . | TRBJ2-1 | TRBV7-3
CASRLRTSGIYEQYF | TRBD2 | TRBJ2-7 | TRBV11-2
CATQLLQGPEQYF | . | TRBJ2-7 | TRBV5-5